This T cell receptor beta chain was documented in a study of cytomegalovirus exposure and HLA in healthy donors. At the level of the study: Among the 398 genotyped donors, more than 70% were placed in the Caucasian-associated ancestry cluster. Study observations and caveats: Upon later analysis, HLA-associated TCR beta chains proved more clonally expanded than other, equally common chains.

PCR involved 60 Vbeta and 13 Jbeta primers. The repertoire was sequenced with immunoSEQ multiplex PCR; TCRdb's copy has only in-frame clones and lacks some. This sample carries 100,000 to 150,000 clones, roughly four fifths of them seen once, and the ten largest clones take roughly 1%. The CDR3 is 15 residues long. V lost 1 base and J lost 0, with 5 bases in between. Per germline, CDR1 SGHRS and CDR2 YFSETQ. Healthy people donating bone marrow made up the donors. Points on this clone: Its antigen is unidentified.

Source material: PBMCs. This sequence originates from a woman aged 55-70 years in good health and CMV-seronegative. The rearrangement links TRBV5-1 to TRBJ2-6; D uncertain. The CDR3 loop reads CASSLLSSGANVLTF. CDR3 bases: TGCGCCAGCAGCTTGCTCAGCTCTGGGGCCAACGTCCTGACTTTC.